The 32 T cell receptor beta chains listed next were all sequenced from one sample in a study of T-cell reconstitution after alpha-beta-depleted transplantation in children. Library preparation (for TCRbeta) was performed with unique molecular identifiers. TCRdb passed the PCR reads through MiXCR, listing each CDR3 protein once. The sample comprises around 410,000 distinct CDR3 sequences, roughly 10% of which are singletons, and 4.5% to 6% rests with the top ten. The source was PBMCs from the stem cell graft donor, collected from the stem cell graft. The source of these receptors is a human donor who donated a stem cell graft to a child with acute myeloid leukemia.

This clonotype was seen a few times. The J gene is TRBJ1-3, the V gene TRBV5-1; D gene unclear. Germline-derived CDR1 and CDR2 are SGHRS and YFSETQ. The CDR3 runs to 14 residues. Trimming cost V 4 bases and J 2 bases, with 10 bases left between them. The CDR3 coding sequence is TGCGCCAGCAGCAACGCCCTGCCTGGAAACACCATATATTTT. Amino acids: CASSNALPGNTIYF. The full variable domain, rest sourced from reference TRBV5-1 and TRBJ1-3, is KAGVTQTPRYLIKTRGQQVTLSCSPISGHRSVSWYQQTPGQGLQFLFEYFSETQRNKGNFPGRFSGRQFSNSRSEMNVSTLELGDSALYLCASSNALPGNTIYFGEGSWLTVV.

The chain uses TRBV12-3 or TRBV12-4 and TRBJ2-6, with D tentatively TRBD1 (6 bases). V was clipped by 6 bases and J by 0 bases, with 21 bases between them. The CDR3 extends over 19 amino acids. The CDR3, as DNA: TGTGCCAGCAGCCCCCCCGATGTGGGGGCCTACTCTGGGGCCAACGTCCTGACTTTC. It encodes CASSPPDVGAYSGANVLTF.

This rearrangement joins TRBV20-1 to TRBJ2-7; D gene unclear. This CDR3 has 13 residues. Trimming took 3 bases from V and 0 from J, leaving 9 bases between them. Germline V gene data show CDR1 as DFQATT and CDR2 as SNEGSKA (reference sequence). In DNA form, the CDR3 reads TGCAGTGCTAGGGTTAGCAGCTCCTACGAGCAGTACTTC. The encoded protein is CSARVSSSYEQYF.

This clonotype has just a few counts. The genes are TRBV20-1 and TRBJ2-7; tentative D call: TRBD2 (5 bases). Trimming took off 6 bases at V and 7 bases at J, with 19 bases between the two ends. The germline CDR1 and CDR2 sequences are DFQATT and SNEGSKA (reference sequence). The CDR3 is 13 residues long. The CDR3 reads CSAKRFGPGEQYF. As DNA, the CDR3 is TGCAGTGCCAAACGGTTCGGGCCGGGGGAGCAGTACTTC.

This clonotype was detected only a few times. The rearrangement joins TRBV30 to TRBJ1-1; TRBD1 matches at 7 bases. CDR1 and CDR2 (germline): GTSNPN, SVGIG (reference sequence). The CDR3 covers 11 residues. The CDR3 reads CAFQGDTEAFF. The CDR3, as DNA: TGTGCTTTTCAGGGGGACACTGAAGCTTTCTTT.

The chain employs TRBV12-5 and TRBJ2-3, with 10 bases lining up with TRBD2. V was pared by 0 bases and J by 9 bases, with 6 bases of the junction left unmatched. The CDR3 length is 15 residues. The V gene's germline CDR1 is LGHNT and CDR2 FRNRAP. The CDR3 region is CASGLVLSGGGTQYF. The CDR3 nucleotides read TGTGCTAGTGGTTTGGTACTAAGCGGGGGGGGGACGCAGTATTTT.

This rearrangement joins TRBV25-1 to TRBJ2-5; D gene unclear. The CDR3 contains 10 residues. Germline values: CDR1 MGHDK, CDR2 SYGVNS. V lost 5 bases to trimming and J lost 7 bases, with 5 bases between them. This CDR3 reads CASSMGTQYF. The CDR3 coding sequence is TGTGCCAGCAGTATGGGGACCCAGTACTTC.

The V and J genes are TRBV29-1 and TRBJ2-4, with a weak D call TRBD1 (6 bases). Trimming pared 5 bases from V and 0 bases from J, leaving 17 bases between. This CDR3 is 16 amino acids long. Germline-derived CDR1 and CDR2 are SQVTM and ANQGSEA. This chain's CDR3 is CSVCTGTILAKNIQYF. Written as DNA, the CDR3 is TGCAGCGTTTGCACCGGGACAATCCTAGCCAAAAACATTCAGTACTTC.

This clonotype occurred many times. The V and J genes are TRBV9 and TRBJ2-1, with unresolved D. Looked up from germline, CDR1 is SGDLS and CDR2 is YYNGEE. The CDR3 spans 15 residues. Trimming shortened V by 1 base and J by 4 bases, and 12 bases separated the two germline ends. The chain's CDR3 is CASSVRDLGYNEQFF. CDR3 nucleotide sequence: TGTGCCAGCAGCGTAAGGGATTTGGGTTACAATGAGCAGTTCTTC.

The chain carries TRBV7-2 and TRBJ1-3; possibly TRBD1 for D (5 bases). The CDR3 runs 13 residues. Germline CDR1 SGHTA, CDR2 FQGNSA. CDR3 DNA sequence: TGTGCATCAGGGCAGAGCTCTGGAAACACCATATATTTT. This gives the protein CASGQSSGNTIYF.

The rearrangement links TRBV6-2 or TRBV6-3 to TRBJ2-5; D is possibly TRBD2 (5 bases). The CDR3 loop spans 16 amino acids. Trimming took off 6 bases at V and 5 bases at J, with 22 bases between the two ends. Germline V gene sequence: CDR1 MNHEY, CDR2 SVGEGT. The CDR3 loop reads CASSTREGARWETQYF. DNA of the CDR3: TGTGCCAGCAGCACACGTGAGGGAGCTCGCTGGGAGACCCAGTACTTC.

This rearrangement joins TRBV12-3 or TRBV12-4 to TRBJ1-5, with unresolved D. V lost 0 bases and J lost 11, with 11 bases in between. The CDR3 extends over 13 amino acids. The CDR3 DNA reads TGTGCCAGCAGTTTAGCGCTTGGGGTAGCCCAGCATTTT. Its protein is CASSLALGVAQHF.

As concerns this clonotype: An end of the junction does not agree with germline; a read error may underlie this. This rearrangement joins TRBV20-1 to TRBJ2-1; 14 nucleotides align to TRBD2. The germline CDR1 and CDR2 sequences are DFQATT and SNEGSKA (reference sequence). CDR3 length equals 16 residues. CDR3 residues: CSAREGTSGGYNDQFF. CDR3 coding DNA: TGCAGTGCTAGAGAGGGGACTAGCGGGGGCTACAATGACCAGTTCTTC.

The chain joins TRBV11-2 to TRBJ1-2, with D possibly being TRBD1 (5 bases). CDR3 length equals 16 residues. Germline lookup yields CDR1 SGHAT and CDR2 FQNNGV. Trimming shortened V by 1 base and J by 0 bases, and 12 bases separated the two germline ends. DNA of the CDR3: TGTGCCAGCAGCTTAGTGGGCAGGGAAACTAACTATGGCTACACCTTC. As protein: CASSLVGRETNYGYTF.

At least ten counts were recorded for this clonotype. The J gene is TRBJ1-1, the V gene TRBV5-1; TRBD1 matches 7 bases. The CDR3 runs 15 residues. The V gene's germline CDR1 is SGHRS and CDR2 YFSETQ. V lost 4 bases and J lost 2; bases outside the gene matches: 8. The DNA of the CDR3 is TGCGCCAGCAGCCCGCGACAGGGCCAAAACACTGAAGCTTTCTTT. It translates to CASSPRQGQNTEAFF.

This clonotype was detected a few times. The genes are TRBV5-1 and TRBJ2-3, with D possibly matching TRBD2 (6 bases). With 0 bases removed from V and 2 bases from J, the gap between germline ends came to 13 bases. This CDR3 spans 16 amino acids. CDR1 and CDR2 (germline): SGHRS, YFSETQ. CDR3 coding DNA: TGCGCCAGCAGCTTGGTCCGGGGCGGGGACACAGATACGCAGTATTTT. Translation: CASSLVRGGDTDTQYF.

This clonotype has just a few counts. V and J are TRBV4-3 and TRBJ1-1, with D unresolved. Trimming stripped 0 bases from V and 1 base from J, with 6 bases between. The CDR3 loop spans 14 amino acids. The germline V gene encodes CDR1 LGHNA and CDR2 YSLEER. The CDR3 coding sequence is TGCGCCAGCAGCCAAGACGTTCAGAACACTGAAGCTTTCTTT. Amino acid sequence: CASSQDVQNTEAFF.

Here the CDR3 reads CASSRGVGNEQFF. As DNA, the CDR3 is TGTGCCAGCAGCAGAGGGGTGGGCAATGAGCAGTTCTTC. The chain joins TRBV5-6 to TRBJ2-1; tentatively, D is TRBD1 or TRBD2 (5 bases each). Germline assignment: CDR1 SGHDT and CDR2 YYEEEE. The CDR3 length is 13 residues. V shed 4 bases and J shed 6 bases, with 11 bases lying between them.

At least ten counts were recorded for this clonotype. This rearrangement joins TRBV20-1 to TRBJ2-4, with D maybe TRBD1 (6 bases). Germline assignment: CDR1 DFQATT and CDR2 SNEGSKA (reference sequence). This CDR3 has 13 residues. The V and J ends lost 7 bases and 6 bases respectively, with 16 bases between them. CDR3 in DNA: TGCAGTGTCGAAGGATCGGACAGAAACATTCAGTACTTC. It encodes CSVEGSDRNIQYF.

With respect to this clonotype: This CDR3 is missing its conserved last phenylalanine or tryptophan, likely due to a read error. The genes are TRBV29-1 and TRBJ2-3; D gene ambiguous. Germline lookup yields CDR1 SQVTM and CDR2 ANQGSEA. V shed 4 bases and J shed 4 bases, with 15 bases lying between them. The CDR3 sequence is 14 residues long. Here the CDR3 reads CSVGPRLKPDTQYS. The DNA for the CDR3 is TGCAGCGTTGGCCCCAGACTCAAACCAGATACGCAGTATTCT.

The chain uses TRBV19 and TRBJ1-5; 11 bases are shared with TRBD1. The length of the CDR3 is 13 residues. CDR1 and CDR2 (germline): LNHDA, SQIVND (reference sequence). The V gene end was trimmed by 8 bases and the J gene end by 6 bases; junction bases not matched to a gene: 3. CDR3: CASADRGLQPQHF. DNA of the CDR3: TGTGCCAGTGCGGACAGGGGGCTTCAGCCCCAGCATTTT.

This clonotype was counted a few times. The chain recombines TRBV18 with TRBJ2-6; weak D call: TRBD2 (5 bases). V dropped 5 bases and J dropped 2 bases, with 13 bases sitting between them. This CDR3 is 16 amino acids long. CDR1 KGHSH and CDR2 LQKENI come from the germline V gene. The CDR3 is CASSSLVGTGANVLTF. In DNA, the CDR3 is TGTGCCAGCTCAAGTTTGGTCGGGACTGGGGCCAACGTCCTGACTTTC.

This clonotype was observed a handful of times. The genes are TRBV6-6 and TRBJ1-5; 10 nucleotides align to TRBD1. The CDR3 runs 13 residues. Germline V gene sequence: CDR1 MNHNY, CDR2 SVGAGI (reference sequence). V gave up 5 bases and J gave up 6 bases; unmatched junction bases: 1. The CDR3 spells CASSGQGGQPQHF. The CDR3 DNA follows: TGTGCCAGCAGTGGACAGGGGGGTCAGCCCCAGCATTTT.

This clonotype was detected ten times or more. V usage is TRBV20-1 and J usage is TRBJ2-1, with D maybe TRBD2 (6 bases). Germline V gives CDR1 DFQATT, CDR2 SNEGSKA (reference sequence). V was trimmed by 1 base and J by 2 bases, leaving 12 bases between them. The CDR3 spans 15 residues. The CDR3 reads CSARVLAPTYNEQFF. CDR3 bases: TGCAGTGCTAGAGTCCTAGCGCCTACCTACAATGAGCAGTTCTTC.

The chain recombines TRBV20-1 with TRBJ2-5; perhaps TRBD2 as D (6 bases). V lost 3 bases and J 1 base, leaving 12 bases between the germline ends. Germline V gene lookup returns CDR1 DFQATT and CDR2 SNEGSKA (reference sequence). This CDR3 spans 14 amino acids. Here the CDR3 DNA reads TGCAGTGCTAGGGAGGGGCTCGGCCAAGAGACCCAGTACTTC. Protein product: CSAREGLGQETQYF.

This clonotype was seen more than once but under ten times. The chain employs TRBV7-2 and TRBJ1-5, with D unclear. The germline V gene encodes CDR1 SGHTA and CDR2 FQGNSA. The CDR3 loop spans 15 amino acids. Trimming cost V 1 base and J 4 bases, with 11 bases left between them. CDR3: CASSLEGSRNQPQHF. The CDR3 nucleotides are TGTGCCAGCAGCTTAGAAGGATCGAGGAATCAGCCCCAGCATTTT.

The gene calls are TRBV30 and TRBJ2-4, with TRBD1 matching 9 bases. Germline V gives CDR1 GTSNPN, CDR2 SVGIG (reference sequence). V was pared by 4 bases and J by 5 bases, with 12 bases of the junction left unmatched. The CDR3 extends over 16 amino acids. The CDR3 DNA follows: TGTGCCTGGAATAACCCGACAGGGGGAGTCCAAAACATTCAGTACTTC. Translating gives CAWNNPTGGVQNIQYF.

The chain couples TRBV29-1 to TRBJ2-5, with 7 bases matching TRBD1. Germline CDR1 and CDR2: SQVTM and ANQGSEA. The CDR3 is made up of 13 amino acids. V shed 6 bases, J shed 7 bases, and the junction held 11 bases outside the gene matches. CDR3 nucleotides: TGCAGCGTCACGGACAGGTTGAGGGGGACCCAGTACTTC. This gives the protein CSVTDRLRGTQYF.

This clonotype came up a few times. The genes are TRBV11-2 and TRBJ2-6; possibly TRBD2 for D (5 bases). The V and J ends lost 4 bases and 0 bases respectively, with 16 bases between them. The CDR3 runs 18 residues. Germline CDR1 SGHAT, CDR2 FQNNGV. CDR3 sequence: CASSSLRRGFSGANVLTF. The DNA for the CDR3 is TGTGCCAGCAGCTCCCTCCGCCGAGGGTTCTCTGGGGCCAACGTCCTGACTTTC.

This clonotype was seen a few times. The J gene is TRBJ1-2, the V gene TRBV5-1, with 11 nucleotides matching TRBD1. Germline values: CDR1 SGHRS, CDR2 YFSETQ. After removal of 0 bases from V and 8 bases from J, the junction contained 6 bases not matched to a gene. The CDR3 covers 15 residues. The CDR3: CASSLAGQGAEGYTF. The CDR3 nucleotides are TGCGCCAGCAGCTTGGCCGGACAGGGGGCTGAAGGCTACACCTTC.

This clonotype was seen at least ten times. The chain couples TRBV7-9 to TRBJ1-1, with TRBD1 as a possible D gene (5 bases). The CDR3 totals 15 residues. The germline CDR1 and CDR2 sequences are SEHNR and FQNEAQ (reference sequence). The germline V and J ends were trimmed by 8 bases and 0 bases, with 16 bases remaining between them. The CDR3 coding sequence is TGTGCCAGCCGCCCCCAGGGTGGGATGAACACTGAAGCTTTCTTT. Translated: CASRPQGGMNTEAFF.

CDR3: CATSDPGQGTDTQYF. CDR3 in DNA: TGTGCCACCAGTGACCCCGGACAGGGTACAGATACGCAGTATTTT. V gene TRBV24-1 combines with J gene TRBJ2-3; 8 bases agree with TRBD1. Losses at the gene ends were 4 bases for V and 3 bases for J; bases not matched to a gene: 5. CDR3 length equals 15 residues. Germline CDR1 and CDR2: KGHDR and SFDVKD.